The 30 T cell receptor beta chains reported below all come from one sample, sequenced in a study of T cell repertoires in cytomegalovirus infection. MiXCR, run by TCRdb on the reads, gives a single entry per CDR3 protein. The sample has a few hundred thousand distinct CDR3 sequences; about 13% are singletons. The sample comprised PBMCs. These receptors were collected from a human donor in good health (CMV status not recorded). Some clones in this sample may be carry-over from other donors' samples.

This clonotype was recorded many times. The chain couples TRBV6-2 or TRBV6-3 to TRBJ2-2, with D perhaps given as TRBD1 or TRBD2 (5 bases each). With 6 bases removed from V and 7 bases from J, the gap between germline ends came to 15 bases. The CDR3 runs 14 residues. Germline V lookup: CDR1 MNHEY, CDR2 SVGEGT. CDR3 DNA sequence: TGTGCCAGCAGGCCGGGGCAGCTGGACGGGGAGCTGTTTTTT. Protein product: CASRPGQLDGELFF.

V and J are TRBV28 and TRBJ2-1; a weak D match, TRBD1 (5 bases). The CDR3 runs 12 residues. With 2 bases removed from V and 11 bases from J, the gap between germline ends came to 10 bases. In germline, CDR1 is MDHEN, CDR2 SYDVKM. CDR3 sequence reads: CASSLGQGKQFF. The CDR3 DNA reads as TGTGCCAGCAGTTTAGGGCAGGGCAAGCAGTTCTTC.

This clonotype was observed many times. The chain recombines TRBV7-6 with TRBJ2-3; tentatively, D is TRBD1 (5 bases). Trimming took off 0 bases at V and 3 bases at J, with 19 bases between the two ends. The CDR3 length is 18 residues. The V gene's germline CDR1 is SGHVS and CDR2 FNYEAQ. CDR3 protein: CASSLASSTLQGTDTQYF. CDR3 DNA: TGTGCCAGCAGCTTAGCTTCCTCGACACTCCAGGGAACAGATACGCAGTATTTT.

This clonotype has at least ten counts. The chain recombines TRBV7-2 with TRBJ2-1; the D is unclear. Germline V lookup: CDR1 SGHTA, CDR2 FQGNSA. The CDR3 has 13 residues. V lost 1 base and J 6 bases, leaving 7 bases between the germline ends. CDR3 residues: CASSLDETNEQFF. The DNA of the CDR3 is TGTGCCAGCAGCTTAGACGAGACCAATGAGCAGTTCTTC.

The chain couples TRBV20-1 to TRBJ2-7; tentative D call: TRBD1 (7 bases). Germline V gene lookup returns CDR1 DFQATT and CDR2 SNEGSKA (reference sequence). The V and J ends lost 6 bases and 2 bases respectively, with 17 bases between them. The CDR3 spans 14 residues. The CDR3 spells CSAHPGRGAYEQYF. The CDR3 coding sequence is TGCAGTGCCCACCCGGGCAGGGGGGCCTACGAGCAGTACTTC.

This clonotype occurred many times. This rearrangement joins TRBV12-3 or TRBV12-4 to TRBJ1-2; 7 bases agree with TRBD1. The CDR3 is 13 residues long. With V trimmed by 5 bases and J by 3 bases, 3 bases remained unmatched. The CDR3 sequence: CASSNRGHYGYTF. The CDR3 region has the DNA TGTGCCAGCAGTAACAGGGGCCACTATGGCTACACCTTC.

This chain joins TRBV20-1 and TRBJ2-1, with TRBD2 matching 9 bases. The CDR3 totals 14 residues. Germline V gene sequence: CDR1 DFQATT, CDR2 SNEGSKA (reference sequence). J gave up 2 bases and V 6 bases, and 5 bases lay outside the gene matches. The CDR3 DNA is TGCAGTGCACGACGGACTAGCGCCTACAATGAGCAGTTCTTC. It is translated as CSARRTSAYNEQFF.

This clonotype was counted a few times. The V call is TRBV11-2, the J call TRBJ2-3; TRBD1 matches 9 bases. CDR1 SGHAT and CDR2 FQNNGV come from the germline V gene. The CDR3 is 16 amino acids. V lost 6 bases to trimming and J lost 1 base; unmatched junction nucleotides: 8. In DNA form, the CDR3 reads TGTGCCAGCAGGTGTTCCGGGACAGGGTGCACAGATACGCAGTATTTT. It specifies CASRCSGTGCTDTQYF. Full variable domain (outside the CDR3, taken from reference TRBV11-2 and TRBJ2-3): EAGVAQSPRYKIIEKRQSVAFWCNPISGHATLYWYQQILGQGPKLLIQFQNNGVVDDSQLPKDRFSAERLKGVDSTLKIQPAKLEDSAVYLCASRCSGTGCTDTQYFGPGTRLTVL.

The chain has TRBV29-1 and TRBJ1-1; no reliable D call. The germline V and J ends were trimmed by 2 bases and 1 base, with 8 bases remaining between them. Germline V gives CDR1 SQVTM, CDR2 ANQGSEA. CDR3 length equals 13 residues. The CDR3 nucleotides are TGCAGCGTTGAAACGGACGGGAACACTGAAGCTTTCTTT. It codes for CSVETDGNTEAFF.

This clonotype showed up many times. The V gene is TRBV7-3, the J gene TRBJ2-2; 9 nucleotides match TRBD1. This CDR3 has 15 amino acids. With V trimmed by 5 bases and J by 4 bases, 5 bases remained unmatched. Germline V CDR1 and CDR2: SGHTA, FQGTGA. CDR3 nucleotide sequence: TGTGCCAGCAGCCTACAGGGGGCGCGCACCGGGGAGCTGTTTTTT. It encodes CASSLQGARTGELFF.

This clonotype was observed a handful of times. Here the CDR3 DNA reads TGCAGTGCCCAAGGGGGGCCGAACACTGAAGCTTTCTTT. This gives the protein CSAQGGPNTEAFF. V gene TRBV20-1 combines with J gene TRBJ1-1; a possible D gene is TRBD1 (6 bases). With 6 bases removed from V and 1 base from J, the gap between germline ends came to 12 bases. Germline CDR1 is DFQATT and CDR2 is SNEGSKA (reference sequence). The CDR3 consists of 13 residues.

This clonotype was counted many times. The rearrangement joins TRBV7-9 to TRBJ2-5; unclear D gene. V lost 7 bases, J lost 4 bases, and 13 bases lay in between. CDR3 length: 13 amino acids. The germline gives CDR1 SEHNR, CDR2 FQNEAQ (reference sequence). In DNA, the CDR3 is TGTGCCAGCATCGCAGAGAAGGCAGAGACCCAGTACTTC. This translates into CASIAEKAETQYF.

The sample holds many counts of this clonotype. V and J are TRBV19 and TRBJ1-4, with D perhaps matching TRBD1 (5 bases). Germline CDR1 reads LNHDA; CDR2 reads SQIVND (reference sequence). V lost 2 bases to trimming and J lost 8 bases, with 12 bases between them. This CDR3 contains 14 residues. The CDR3 DNA is TGTGCCAGTAGTATACTGGGGGTAGTCGAAAAACTGTTTTTT. This gives the protein CASSILGVVEKLFF.

There are a few counts of this clonotype. The chain carries TRBV11-2 and TRBJ2-7, with 9 bases aligning to TRBD2. The CDR3 has 15 amino acids. The germline V gene has CDR1 SGHAT and CDR2 FQNNGV. The junction had 5 bases not matched to a gene; V was cut back by 3 bases and J by 2 bases. CDR3 coding DNA: TGTGCCAGCAGCTTTTCTAGCGGGACCACCTACGAGCAGTACTTC. The encoded protein is CASSFSSGTTYEQYF. The complete variable domain, with remaining parts taken from reference TRBV11-2 and TRBJ2-7, reads EAGVAQSPRYKIIEKRQSVAFWCNPISGHATLYWYQQILGQGPKLLIQFQNNGVVDDSQLPKDRFSAERLKGVDSTLKIQPAKLEDSAVYLCASSFSSGTTYEQYFGPGTRLTVT.

Note on this clonotype: A much larger clone lies a single base off, so this may be a read error. The chain has TRBV6-2 or TRBV6-3 and TRBJ1-2, with D maybe TRBD1 (5 bases). Germline values: CDR1 MNHEY, CDR2 SVGEGT. The CDR3 has 14 residues. This chain's CDR3 is CARRRNPLGHGYTF. The CDR3 DNA sequence: TGTGCCCGCAGAAGGAACCCTCTGGGGCATGGCTACACCTTC.

Many counts were recorded for this clonotype. The chain employs TRBV12-3 or TRBV12-4 and TRBJ1-4; tentative D call: TRBD1 (6 bases). V shed 4 bases and J shed 4 bases, with 16 bases lying between them. This CDR3 has 16 residues. The DNA of the CDR3 is TGTGCCAGCAGTTCTCCCCCGGGACAAAATAATGAAAAACTGTTTTTT. It codes for CASSSPPGQNNEKLFF.

This clonotype was picked up many times. The V call is TRBV28, the J call TRBJ1-2; D unresolved. The ends were cut back, 10 bases at V and 5 bases at J, with 26 bases in the middle. Germline CDR1 and CDR2: MDHEN and SYDVKM. CDR3 length equals 16 residues. The CDR3 spells CATSVDPDQATYGYTF. CDR3 DNA sequence: TGTGCCACCAGCGTTGACCCGGACCAAGCGACGTATGGCTACACCTTC.

This clonotype was found many times. The CDR3 here is CASSLRGPSGTGGEDEQFF. The CDR3 DNA is TGTGCCAGCAGCTTAAGGGGACCATCCGGGACAGGGGGCGAGGATGAGCAGTTCTTC. The chain uses TRBV7-3 and TRBJ2-1; 12 bases agree with TRBD1. J gave up 8 bases and V 1 base, and 15 bases lay outside the gene matches. The CDR3 covers 19 residues. CDR1 SGHTA and CDR2 FQGTGA come from the germline V gene.

This clonotype was recorded many times. This sequence joins TRBV2 and TRBJ2-7; 8 bases match TRBD1. V was clipped by 6 bases and J by 1 base; unmatched bases: 8. The V gene's germline CDR1 is SNHLY and CDR2 FYNNEI. The CDR3 length is 15 residues. CDR3 sequence reads: CASRATGTGSYEQYF. The CDR3 DNA sequence: TGTGCCAGCAGAGCCACCGGGACAGGATCCTACGAGCAGTACTTC.

This clonotype came up many times. V gene TRBV5-6 combines with J gene TRBJ1-6; a weak D match, TRBD1 (6 bases). CDR1 is SGHDT and CDR2 is YYEEEE in the germline V gene. The V gene lost 2 bases and the J gene lost 8 bases, with 11 bases spanning the gap. CDR3 length equals 14 residues. This chain's CDR3 is CASSFAQGYSPLHF. The DNA of the CDR3 is TGTGCCAGCAGCTTCGCCCAGGGGTATTCACCCCTCCACTTT. Supplemented by reference TRBV5-6 and TRBJ1-6, the full variable domain reads DAGVTQSPTHLIKTRGQQVTLRCSPKSGHDTVSWYQQALGQGPQFIFQYYEEEERQRGNFPDRFSGHQFPNYSSELNVNALLLGDSALYLCASSFAQGYSPLHFGNGTRLTVT.

This clonotype was seen repeatedly, ten times or more. V is TRBV10-3 and J is TRBJ2-2; TRBD2 might be the D (10 bases). CDR1 and CDR2 (germline): ENHRY, SYGVKD. With 7 bases removed from V and 5 bases from J, the gap between germline ends came to 29 bases. The CDR3 is 19 residues long. The CDR3 sequence is CAINNRGLLASGSTGELFF. The DNA of the CDR3 is TGTGCCATCAACAACAGGGGGCTTTTGGCTAGCGGGAGTACCGGGGAGCTGTTTTTT.

With regard to this clonotype: A much larger clone lies one base from this, so it may be a read error. The chain links TRBV27 to TRBJ2-3, with TRBD2 matching 8 bases. The CDR3 has 13 residues. Germline V gene data show CDR1 as MNHEY and CDR2 as SMNVEV (reference sequence). Trimming cost V 7 bases and J 4 bases; bases outside gene matches: 4. CDR3 residues: CASTPGGADTQYF. The CDR3 DNA follows: TGTGCCAGCACCCCCGGGGGGGCAGATACGCAGTATTTT.

This clonotype was seen many times. The rearrangement links TRBV24-1 to TRBJ2-1; no definite D call. The length of the CDR3 is 13 residues. With 6 bases removed from V and 6 bases from J, the gap between germline ends came to 11 bases. Germline CDR1 is KGHDR and CDR2 is SFDVKD. The DNA for the CDR3 is TGTGCCACCAGTAGGAGCCCGGGCAATGAGCAGTTCTTC. Residues: CATSRSPGNEQFF.

A few counts support this clonotype. J is TRBJ2-5 and V is TRBV20-1, with 8 bases matching TRBD1. The germline V gene encodes CDR1 DFQATT and CDR2 SNEGSKA (reference sequence). The V segment lost 3 bases and the J segment 3 bases; nucleotides outside the gene matches: 9. The CDR3 loop spans 15 amino acids. As DNA, the CDR3 is TGCAGTGCTAGTCCCGGCAGGGGGCCAAAAGAGACCCAGTACTTC. Residues: CSASPGRGPKETQYF.

This sequence joins TRBV27 and TRBJ1-4, with D uncertain. The V gene's germline CDR1 is MNHEY and CDR2 SMNVEV (reference sequence). The CDR3 length is 14 residues. The ends were cut back, 6 bases at V and 7 bases at J, with 15 bases in the middle. The CDR3 region has the DNA TGTGCCAGCAGCCTGGTCAACGGCGGTGAAAAACTGTTTTTT. Translating gives CASSLVNGGEKLFF.

Many counts were recorded for this clonotype. The genes are TRBV7-3 and TRBJ1-6; TRBD1 might be the D (5 bases). Trimming removed 4 bases from V and 7 bases from J, with 14 bases in between. In germline, CDR1 is SGHTA, CDR2 FQGTGA. The CDR3 is 15 amino acids. The CDR3 here is CASSSTGLENSPLHF. CDR3 sequence (DNA): TGTGCCAGCAGCTCGACGGGACTGGAAAATTCACCCCTCCACTTT.

The chain couples TRBV18 to TRBJ1-1, with D possibly matching TRBD1 (6 bases). V lost 0 bases, J lost 5 bases, and 13 bases lay in between. Per germline, CDR1 KGHSH and CDR2 LQKENI. The CDR3 runs 15 residues. CDR3 bases: TGTGCCAGCTCACCACCGGCACAGGGTCTGACTGAAGCTTTCTTT. Its translation is CASSPPAQGLTEAFF.

This clonotype was counted only a few times. The chain is built from TRBV3-1 and TRBJ1-2; tentatively, D is TRBD1 (6 bases). Germline V gene lookup returns CDR1 LGHDT and CDR2 YNNKEL (reference sequence). The V and J ends lost 2 bases and 4 bases respectively, with 17 bases between them. This CDR3 is 16 amino acids long. CDR3 sequence (DNA): TGTGCCAGCAGCCAATTAACGGCAGGGGCGGCCTATGGCTACACCTTC. Translated, it gives CASSQLTAGAAYGYTF.

This clonotype has only a few counts. This chain links TRBV27 with TRBJ1-1, with 7 bases that match TRBD1. Trimming removed 6 bases from V and 3 bases from J; junction bases left unmatched: 4. This CDR3 region has 13 residues. The germline V gene has CDR1 MNHEY and CDR2 SMNVEV (reference sequence). Written as DNA, the CDR3 is TGTGCCAGCAGCCTCAGGGGGGACACTGAAGCTTTCTTT. This translates into CASSLRGDTEAFF.

This clonotype has a count of ten or more. V is TRBV7-2 and J is TRBJ1-6, with TRBD1 matching 10 bases. The CDR3 covers 16 residues. V lost 1 base and J lost 7; bases outside the gene matches: 4. Germline V lookup: CDR1 SGHTA, CDR2 FQGNSA. The CDR3: CASSLEPGQGNSPLHF. CDR3 in DNA: TGTGCCAGCAGCTTAGAGCCGGGACAGGGGAATTCACCCCTCCACTTT.